One and the same sample provided the 7 T cell receptor beta chains below, sequenced in a study of shared clonotypes between healthy human individuals. Data came from immunoSEQ multiplex PCR; TCRdb stores just in-frame clones and leaves some out. The sample records around 1.6 million clones, approximately 98% being singletons. The sample comprised naive CD4+ T cells sorted from blood. The sample's subset: CD45RA+ positively selected. The receptor set was obtained from a man in his thirties or forties in good health.

The CDR3 loop reads CASSLMGTEIYEQYF. Here the CDR3 DNA reads TGTGCCAGCAGCCTGATGGGGACAGAAATATACGAGCAGTACTTC. The chain combines TRBV7-8 with TRBJ2-7; TRBD1 matches at 7 bases. V gave up 5 bases and J gave up 4 bases; unmatched junction bases: 11. This CDR3 is built from 15 residues. Germline V gives CDR1 SGHVS, CDR2 FQNEAQ.

The chain links TRBV18 to TRBJ2-4; 9 bases are shared with TRBD1. Germline V lookup: CDR1 KGHSH, CDR2 LQKENI. With V trimmed by 4 bases and J by 0 bases, 7 bases remained unmatched. CDR3 size: 17 residues. The CDR3 protein is CASSLTSGQGAKNIQYF. CDR3 bases: TGTGCCAGCTCACTGACTTCGGGACAGGGAGCCAAAAACATTCAGTACTTC.

J is TRBJ2-3 and V is TRBV5-4, with 7 bases matching TRBD2. V lost 0 bases to trimming and J lost 6 bases; unmatched junction nucleotides: 10. The CDR3 is made up of 16 amino acids. The germline V gene has CDR1 SGHNT and CDR2 YYREEE (reference sequence). The CDR3 region has the DNA TGTGCCAGCAGCTTGGGGAGCGGCGGGAGCTCTGATACGCAGTATTTT. As protein: CASSLGSGGSSDTQYF.

Remarks on this clone: Other DNA sequences within the sample encode an identical CDR3. The chain carries TRBV7-9 and TRBJ2-1; D unresolved. The germline gives CDR1 SEHNR, CDR2 FQNEAQ (reference sequence). The ends were cut back, 1 base at V and 7 bases at J, with 14 bases in the middle. CDR3 length: 15 amino acids. CDR3 sequence reads: CASSLDGRARNEQFF. The CDR3 DNA reads as TGTGCCAGCAGCTTAGACGGTCGGGCTCGGAATGAGCAGTTCTTC.

This clone was observed a single time. The chain combines TRBV7-2 with TRBJ2-7, with D possibly TRBD2 on 6 matching bases. Trimming cost V 4 bases and J 3 bases, with 10 bases left between them. Per the germline V gene, CDR1 is SGHTA and CDR2 is FQGNSA. CDR3 length: 13 residues. The CDR3 coding sequence is TGTGCCAGCAGCTCGGGACTTCACTACGAGCAGTACTTC. It codes for CASSSGLHYEQYF.

The CDR3 spells CASSARSGRAAWTDTQYF. As DNA, the CDR3 is TGTGCCAGCAGCGCCCGTAGCGGGAGGGCCGCATGGACAGATACGCAGTATTTT. The V and J genes are TRBV6-4 and TRBJ2-3; 11 nucleotides agree with TRBD2. This CDR3 has 18 amino acids. CDR1 is MRHNA, CDR2 SNTAGT, per germline. Trimming cost V 6 bases and J 3 bases; bases outside gene matches: 14.

The J gene is TRBJ2-2, the V gene TRBV29-1; 9 nucleotides agree with TRBD2. Trimming cost V 7 bases and J 6 bases; bases outside gene matches: 12. The CDR3 contains 15 residues. Germline V gives CDR1 SQVTM, CDR2 ANQGSEA. The CDR3 reads CSASILAGAAGELFF. CDR3 nucleotides: TGCAGCGCCTCAATTTTAGCGGGAGCGGCCGGGGAGCTGTTTTTT.